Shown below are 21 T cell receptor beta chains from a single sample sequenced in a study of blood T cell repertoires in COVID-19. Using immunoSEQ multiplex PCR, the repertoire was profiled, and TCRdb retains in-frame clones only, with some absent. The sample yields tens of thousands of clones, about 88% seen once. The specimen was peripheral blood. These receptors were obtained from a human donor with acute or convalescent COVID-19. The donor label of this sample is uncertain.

CDR3 sequence reads: CASSAGLASGGYNEQFF. CDR3 coding DNA: TGTGCCAGCAGCGCTGGACTCGCGAGCGGGGGATACAATGAGCAGTTCTTC. The chain carries TRBV5-4 and TRBJ2-1; 8 nucleotides agree with TRBD2. Germline V gives CDR1 SGHNT, CDR2 YYREEE (reference sequence). This CDR3 region has 17 residues. The V gene end was trimmed by 4 bases and the J gene end by 4 bases; junction bases not matched to a gene: 13.

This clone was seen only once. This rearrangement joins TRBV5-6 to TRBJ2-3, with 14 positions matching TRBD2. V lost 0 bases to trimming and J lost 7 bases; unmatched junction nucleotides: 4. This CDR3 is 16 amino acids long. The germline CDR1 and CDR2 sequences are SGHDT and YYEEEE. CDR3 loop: CASSLATSGRANTQYF. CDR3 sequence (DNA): TGTGCCAGCAGCTTGGCGACTAGCGGGAGGGCAAATACGCAGTATTTT.

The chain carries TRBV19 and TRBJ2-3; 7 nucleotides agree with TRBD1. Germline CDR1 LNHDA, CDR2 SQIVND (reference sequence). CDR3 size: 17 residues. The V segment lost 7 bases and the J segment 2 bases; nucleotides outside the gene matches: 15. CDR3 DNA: TGTGCCAGTACCCCTTGGAAGGGGACAGCAGTCACAGATACGCAGTATTTT. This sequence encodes CASTPWKGTAVTDTQYF.

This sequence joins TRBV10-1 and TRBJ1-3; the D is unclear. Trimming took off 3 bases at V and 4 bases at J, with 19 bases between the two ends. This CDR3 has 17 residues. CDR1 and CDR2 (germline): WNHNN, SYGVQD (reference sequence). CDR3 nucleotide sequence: TGCGCCAGCAGTGACCCCAGTCGGGAGCCCGGGGGAAACACCATATATTTT. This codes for CASSDPSREPGGNTIYF.

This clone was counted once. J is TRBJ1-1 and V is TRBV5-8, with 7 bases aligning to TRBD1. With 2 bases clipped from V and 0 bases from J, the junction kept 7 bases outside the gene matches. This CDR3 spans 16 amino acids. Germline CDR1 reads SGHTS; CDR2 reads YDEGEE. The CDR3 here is CASSLYRGQMNTEAFF. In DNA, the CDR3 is TGTGCCAGCAGCTTATACCGGGGACAGATGAACACTGAAGCTTTCTTT.

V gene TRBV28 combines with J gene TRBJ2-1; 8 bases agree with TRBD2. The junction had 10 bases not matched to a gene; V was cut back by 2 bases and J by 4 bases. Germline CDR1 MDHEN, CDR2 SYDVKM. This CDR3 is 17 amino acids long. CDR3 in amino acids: CASSLRQRGRIYNEQFF. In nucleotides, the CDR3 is TGTGCCAGCAGTTTAAGGCAGCGGGGGCGGATTTACAATGAGCAGTTCTTC.

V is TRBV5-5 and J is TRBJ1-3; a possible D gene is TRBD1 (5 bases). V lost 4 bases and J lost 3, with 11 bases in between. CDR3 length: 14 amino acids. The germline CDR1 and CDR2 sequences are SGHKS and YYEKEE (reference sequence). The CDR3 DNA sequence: TGTGCCAGCAGCGCCGGGACTGGTGGAAACACCATATATTTT. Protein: CASSAGTGGNTIYF.

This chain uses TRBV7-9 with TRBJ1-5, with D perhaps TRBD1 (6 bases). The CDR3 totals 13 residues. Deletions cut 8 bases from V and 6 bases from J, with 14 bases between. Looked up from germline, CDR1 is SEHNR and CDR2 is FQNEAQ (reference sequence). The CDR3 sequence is CASGQGRTQPQHF. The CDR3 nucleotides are TGTGCCAGCGGGCAGGGGCGGACTCAGCCCCAGCATTTT.

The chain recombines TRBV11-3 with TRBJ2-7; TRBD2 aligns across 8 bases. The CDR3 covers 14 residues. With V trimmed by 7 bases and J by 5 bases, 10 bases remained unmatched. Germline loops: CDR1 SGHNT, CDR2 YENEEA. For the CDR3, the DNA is TGTGCCAGCATCCGACTAGCGAGGTGGAACGAGCAGTACTTC. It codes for CASIRLARWNEQYF.

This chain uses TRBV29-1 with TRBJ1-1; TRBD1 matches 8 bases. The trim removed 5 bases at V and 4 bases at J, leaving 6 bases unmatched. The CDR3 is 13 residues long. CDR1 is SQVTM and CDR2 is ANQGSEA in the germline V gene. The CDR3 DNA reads TGCAGCGTTAGCACAGGGGGTTTCACTGAAGCTTTCTTT. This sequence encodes CSVSTGGFTEAFF.

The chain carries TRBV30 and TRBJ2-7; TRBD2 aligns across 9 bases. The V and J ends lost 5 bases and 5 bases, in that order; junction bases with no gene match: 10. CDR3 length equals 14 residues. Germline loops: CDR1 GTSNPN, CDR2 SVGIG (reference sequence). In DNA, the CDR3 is TGTGCCTGGCGAACCGGGACTAGCTTCAACGAGCAGTACTTC. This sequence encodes CAWRTGTSFNEQYF.

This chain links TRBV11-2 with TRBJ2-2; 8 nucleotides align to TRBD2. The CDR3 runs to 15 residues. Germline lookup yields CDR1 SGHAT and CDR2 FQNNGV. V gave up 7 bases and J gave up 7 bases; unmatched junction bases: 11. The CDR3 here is CASTSPGLVGGELFF. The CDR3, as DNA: TGTGCCAGCACCTCTCCGGGACTAGTTGGCGGGGAGCTGTTTTTT. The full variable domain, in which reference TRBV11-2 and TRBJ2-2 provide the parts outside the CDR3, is EAGVAQSPRYKIIEKRQSVAFWCNPISGHATLYWYQQILGQGPKLLIQFQNNGVVDDSQLPKDRFSAERLKGVDSTLKIQPAKLEDSAVYLCASTSPGLVGGELFFGEGSRLTVL.

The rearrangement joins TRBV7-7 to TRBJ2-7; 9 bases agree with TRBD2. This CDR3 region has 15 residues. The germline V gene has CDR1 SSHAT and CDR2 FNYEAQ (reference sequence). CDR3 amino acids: CATLAGLASQYEQYF. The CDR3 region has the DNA TGTGCGACCCTTGCGGGACTAGCTTCACAATACGAGCAGTACTTC.

The DNA of the CDR3 is TGTGCCAGCAGCCAGCGACTAGCGGGGGTGTATACAGATACGCAGTATTTT. It encodes CASSQRLAGVYTDTQYF. The chain uses TRBV3-1 (or the pseudogene TRBV3-2) and TRBJ2-3, with 12 bases fitting TRBD2. Germline lookup yields CDR1 LGHDT and CDR2 YNNKEL (reference sequence). The CDR3 totals 17 residues. V lost 3 bases to trimming and J lost 3 bases; unmatched junction nucleotides: 7.

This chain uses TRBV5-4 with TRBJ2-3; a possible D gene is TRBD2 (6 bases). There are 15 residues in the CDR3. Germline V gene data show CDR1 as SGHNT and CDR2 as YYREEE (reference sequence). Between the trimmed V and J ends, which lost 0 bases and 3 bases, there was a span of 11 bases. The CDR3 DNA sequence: TGTGCCAGCAGCTTGGAAGAGCGGGTAACAGATACGCAGTATTTT. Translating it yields CASSLEERVTDTQYF. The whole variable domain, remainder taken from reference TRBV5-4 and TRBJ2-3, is ETGVTQSPTHLIKTRGQQVTLRCSSQSGHNTVSWYQQALGQGPQFIFQYYREEENGRGNFPPRFSGLQFPNYSSELNVNALELDDSALYLCASSLEERVTDTQYFGPGTRLTVL.

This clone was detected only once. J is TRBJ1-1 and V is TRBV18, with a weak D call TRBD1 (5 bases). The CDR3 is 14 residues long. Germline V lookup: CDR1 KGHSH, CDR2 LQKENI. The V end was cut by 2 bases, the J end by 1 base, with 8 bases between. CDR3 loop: CASSPVQGNTEAFF. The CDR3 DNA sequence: TGTGCCAGCTCACCAGTCCAGGGGAACACTGAAGCTTTCTTT.

The CDR3 nucleotides read TGTGCCATCAGTGAGTTGCTCGGTGGCTACACCTTC. This encodes CAISELLGGYTF. The chain combines TRBV10-3 with TRBJ1-2, with unresolved D. Looked up from germline, CDR1 is ENHRY and CDR2 is SYGVKD. The CDR3 is 12 residues long. V lost 1 base to trimming and J lost 7 bases, with 7 bases between them.

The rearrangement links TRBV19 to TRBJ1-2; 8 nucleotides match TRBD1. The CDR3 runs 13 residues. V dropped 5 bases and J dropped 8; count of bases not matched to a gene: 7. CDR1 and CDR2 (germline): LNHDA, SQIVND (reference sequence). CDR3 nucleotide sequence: TGTGCCAGTAGTCCCCGGACAGGGAGCGGCTACACCTTC. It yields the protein CASSPRTGSGYTF.

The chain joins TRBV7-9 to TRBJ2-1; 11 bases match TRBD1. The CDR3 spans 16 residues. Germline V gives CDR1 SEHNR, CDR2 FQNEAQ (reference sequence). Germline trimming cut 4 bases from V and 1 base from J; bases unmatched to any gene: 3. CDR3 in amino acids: CASSYGQGASYNEQFF. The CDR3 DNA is TGTGCCAGCAGCTACGGACAGGGGGCTTCCTACAATGAGCAGTTCTTC.

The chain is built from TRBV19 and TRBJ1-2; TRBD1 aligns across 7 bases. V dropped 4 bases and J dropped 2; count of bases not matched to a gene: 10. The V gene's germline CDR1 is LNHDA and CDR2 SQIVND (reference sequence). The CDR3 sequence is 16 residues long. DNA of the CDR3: TGTGCCAGTAGTAGGACAAATCTACAGGGGAACTATGGCTACACCTTC. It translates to CASSRTNLQGNYGYTF.

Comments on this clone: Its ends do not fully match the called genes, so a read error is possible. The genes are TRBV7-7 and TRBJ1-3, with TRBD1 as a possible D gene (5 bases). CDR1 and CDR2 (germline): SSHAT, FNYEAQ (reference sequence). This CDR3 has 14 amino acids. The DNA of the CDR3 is TGTGCTAGCAGCCCAGGGATCCCTGGAAACACCATATATTTT. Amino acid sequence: CASSPGIPGNTIYF. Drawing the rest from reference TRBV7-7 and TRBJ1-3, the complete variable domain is GAGVSQSPRYKVTKRGQDVTLRCDPISSHATLYWYQQALGQGPEFLTYFNYEAQPDKSGLPSDRFSAERPEGSISTLTIQRTEQRDSAMYRCASSPGIPGNTIYFGEGSWLTVV.